This entry lists 8 T cell receptor beta chains sequenced from one sample in a study of radiotherapy plus CTLA-4 blockade in lung cancer. The method was immunoSEQ multiplex PCR; TCRdb's version includes in-frame clones alone and lacks a portion of them. The sample holds about 120,000 clones; roughly 77% are singletons and the top ten take about 3.5%. The material sequenced was peripheral blood, taken from a patient treated with radiotherapy plus ipilimumab. The receptors come from a human donor with non-small cell lung cancer that progressed on radiotherapy plus ipilimumab. Some clones in this sample may be carry-over from other donors' samples.

This clone occurred a few times. The chain has TRBV7-2 and TRBJ1-1; 10 bases fit TRBD1. Losses at the gene ends were 5 bases for V and 10 bases for J; bases not matched to a gene: 7. The CDR3 is made up of 13 amino acids. Germline CDR1 and CDR2: SGHTA and FQGNSA. This CDR3 is CASSQGQGSGAFF. CDR3 nucleotides: TGTGCCAGCAGCCAGGGACAGGGGTCGGGAGCTTTCTTT.

V is TRBV4-3 and J is TRBJ2-1, with D tentatively TRBD1 or TRBD2 (5 bases each). V was cut by 4 bases and J by 9 bases, with 19 bases left in between. Germline V gives CDR1 LGHNA, CDR2 YSLEER. The CDR3 has 15 amino acids. Written as DNA, the CDR3 is TGCGCCAGCAGCCGAGCCACAACGGGACGGGGTGAGCAGTTCTTC. Its translation is CASSRATTGRGEQFF.

The CDR3 DNA follows: TGTGCCAGCCGGGACAGGTGGACGAACACTGAAGCTTTCTTT. Translating gives CASRDRWTNTEAFF. The chain employs TRBV6-1 and TRBJ1-1, with 8 nucleotides matching TRBD1. V lost 8 bases and J lost 1; bases outside the gene matches: 6. The V gene's germline CDR1 is MNHNS and CDR2 SASEGT. The CDR3 runs 14 residues.

This sequence joins TRBV7-2 and TRBJ2-3; a possible D gene is TRBD2 (6 bases). This CDR3 has 15 residues. CDR1 SGHTA and CDR2 FQGNSA come from the germline V gene. V was shortened by 0 bases and J by 3 bases, with 10 bases between the two germline ends. The CDR3 region has the DNA TGTGCCAGCAGCTTAGCGCGGGGCGGGACAGATACGCAGTATTTT. Amino acids: CASSLARGGTDTQYF.

V gene TRBV28 combines with J gene TRBJ1-1; weak D call: TRBD1 (5 bases). CDR1 MDHEN and CDR2 SYDVKM come from the germline V gene. Trimming cost V 3 bases and J 9 bases, with 17 bases left between them. CDR3 length equals 14 residues. The CDR3 sequence is CASSLGGAGGKAFF. The CDR3 region has the DNA TGTGCCAGCAGTTTGGGGGGTGCGGGCGGAAAAGCTTTCTTT. Based on the CDR3 plus reference TRBV28 and TRBJ1-1, the full variable domain is DVKVTQSSRYLVKRTGEKVFLECVQDMDHENMFWYRQDPGLGLRLIYFSYDVKMKEKGDIPEGYSVSREKKERFSLILESASTNQTSMYLCASSLGGAGGKAFFGQGTRLTVV.

V is TRBV28 and J is TRBJ2-7, with 8 nucleotides matching TRBD1. The CDR3 runs to 14 residues. Trimming took 8 bases from V and 1 from J; bases not matched to a gene: 7. Germline CDR1 and CDR2: MDHEN and SYDVKM. The DNA for the CDR3 is TGTGCCAGCTCCGGGACAGGCCAATCCTACGAGCAGTACTTC. Encoded protein: CASSGTGQSYEQYF.

The CDR3 here is CASSQIWVSGAFTEAFF. Written as DNA, the CDR3 is TGTGCCAGCAGCCAAATCTGGGTGTCGGGGGCATTCACTGAAGCTTTCTTT. The V gene is TRBV7-8, the J gene TRBJ1-1, with D perhaps TRBD1 (6 bases). This CDR3 is 17 amino acids long. The V end lost 5 bases, the J end lost 4 bases, and 23 bases lay between the germline ends. Germline V CDR1 and CDR2: SGHVS, FQNEAQ.

The chain links TRBV6-5 to TRBJ1-1; D is undetermined. The germline V and J ends were trimmed by 7 bases and 1 base, with 13 bases remaining between them. Germline V gene lookup returns CDR1 MNHEY and CDR2 SVGAGI. CDR3 length equals 14 residues. The CDR3 loop reads CASIPVGQNTEAFF. Written as DNA, the CDR3 is TGTGCCAGCATCCCCGTAGGGCAGAACACTGAAGCTTTCTTT.